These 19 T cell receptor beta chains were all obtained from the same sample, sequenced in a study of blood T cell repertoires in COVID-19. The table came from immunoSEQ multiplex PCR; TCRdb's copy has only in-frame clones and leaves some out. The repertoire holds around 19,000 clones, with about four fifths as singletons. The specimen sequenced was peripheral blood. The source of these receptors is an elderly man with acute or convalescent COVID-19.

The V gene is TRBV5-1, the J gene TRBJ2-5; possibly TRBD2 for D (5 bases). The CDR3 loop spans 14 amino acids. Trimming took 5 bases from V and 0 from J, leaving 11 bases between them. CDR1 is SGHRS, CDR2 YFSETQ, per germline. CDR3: CASSLALNQETQYF. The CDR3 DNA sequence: TGCGCCAGCAGTTTAGCGTTAAACCAAGAGACCCAGTACTTC.

CDR3 DNA sequence: TGTGCCAGCAGCTGGGGACAGGGGAAGGGTCAGCCCCAGCATTTT. It translates to CASSWGQGKGQPQHF. The chain is built from TRBV5-6 and TRBJ1-5; the match to TRBD1 covers 10 bases. Germline V gene sequence: CDR1 SGHDT, CDR2 YYEEEE. Trimming at V came to 3 bases and at J to 6 bases, leaving 6 bases not matched to a gene. CDR3 length: 15 residues.

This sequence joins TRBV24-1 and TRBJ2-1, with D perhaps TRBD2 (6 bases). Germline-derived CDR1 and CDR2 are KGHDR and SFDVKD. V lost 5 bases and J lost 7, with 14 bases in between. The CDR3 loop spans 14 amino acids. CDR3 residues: CATSAGTPFNEQFF. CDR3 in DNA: TGTGCCACCAGTGCAGGGACTCCCTTTAATGAGCAGTTCTTC.

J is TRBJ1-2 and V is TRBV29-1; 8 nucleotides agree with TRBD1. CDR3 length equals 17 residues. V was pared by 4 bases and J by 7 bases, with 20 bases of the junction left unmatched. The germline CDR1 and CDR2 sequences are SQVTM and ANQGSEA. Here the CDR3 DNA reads TGCAGCGTTGTCCAGACAGGGGCGAGGTCGTCTTCAGGTGGCTACACCTTC. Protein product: CSVVQTGARSSSGGYTF.

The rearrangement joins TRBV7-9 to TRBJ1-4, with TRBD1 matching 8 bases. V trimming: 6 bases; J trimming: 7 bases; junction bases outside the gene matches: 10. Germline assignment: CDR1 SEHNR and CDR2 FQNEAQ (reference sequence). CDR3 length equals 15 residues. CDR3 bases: TGTGCCAGCAGTTTTCAGGGGGCGACGGGTGAAAAACTGTTTTTT. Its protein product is CASSFQGATGEKLFF.

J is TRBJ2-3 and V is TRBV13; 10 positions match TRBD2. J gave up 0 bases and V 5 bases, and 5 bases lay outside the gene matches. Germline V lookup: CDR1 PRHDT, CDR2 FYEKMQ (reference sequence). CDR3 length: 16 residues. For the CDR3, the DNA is TGTGCCAGCAGCCACAGCGGGAGGGGGAGCACAGATACGCAGTATTTT. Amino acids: CASSHSGRGSTDTQYF.

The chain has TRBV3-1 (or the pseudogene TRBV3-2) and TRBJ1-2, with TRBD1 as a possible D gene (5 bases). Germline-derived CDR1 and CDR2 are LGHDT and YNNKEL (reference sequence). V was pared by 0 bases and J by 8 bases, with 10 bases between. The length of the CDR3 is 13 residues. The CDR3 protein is CASSQDPGMGYTF. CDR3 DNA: TGTGCCAGCAGCCAAGATCCAGGGATGGGCTACACCTTC.

The CDR3 protein is CASSPNLSGREQYF. CDR3 coding DNA: TGTGCCAGCAGCCCAAATCTTAGCGGGAGAGAGCAGTACTTC. The rearrangement joins TRBV9 to TRBJ2-7, with TRBD2 matching 9 bases. Trimming at V came to 4 bases and at J to 7 bases, leaving 9 bases not matched to a gene. In germline, CDR1 is SGDLS, CDR2 YYNGEE. The CDR3 sequence is 14 residues long.

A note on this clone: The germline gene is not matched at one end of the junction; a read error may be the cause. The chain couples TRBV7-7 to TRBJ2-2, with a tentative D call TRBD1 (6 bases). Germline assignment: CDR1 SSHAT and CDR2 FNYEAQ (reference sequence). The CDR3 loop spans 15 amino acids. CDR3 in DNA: TGTGCTAGCAGCTTAGTTGGTCAGGGGACCGGGGAGCTGTTTTTT. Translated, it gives CASSLVGQGTGELFF.

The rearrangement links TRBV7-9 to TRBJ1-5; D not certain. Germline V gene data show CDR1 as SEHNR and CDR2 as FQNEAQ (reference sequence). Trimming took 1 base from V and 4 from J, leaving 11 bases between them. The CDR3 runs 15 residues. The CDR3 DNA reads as TGTGCCAGCAGCTTAGGGGCAGTCTCTAATCAGCCCCAGCATTTT. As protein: CASSLGAVSNQPQHF.

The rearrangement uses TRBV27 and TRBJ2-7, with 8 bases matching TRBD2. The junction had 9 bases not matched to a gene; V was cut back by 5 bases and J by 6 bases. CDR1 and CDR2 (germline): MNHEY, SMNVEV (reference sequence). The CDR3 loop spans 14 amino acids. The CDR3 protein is CASSPLDGGGEQYF. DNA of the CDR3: TGTGCCAGCAGTCCCCTCGACGGGGGGGGCGAGCAGTACTTC.

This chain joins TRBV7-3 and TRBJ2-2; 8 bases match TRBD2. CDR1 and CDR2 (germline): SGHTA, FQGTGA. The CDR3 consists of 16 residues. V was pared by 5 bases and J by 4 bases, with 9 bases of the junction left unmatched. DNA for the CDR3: TGTGCCAGCAGCCAATTCGGGACTAGTTCCACCGGGGAGCTGTTTTTT. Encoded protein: CASSQFGTSSTGELFF. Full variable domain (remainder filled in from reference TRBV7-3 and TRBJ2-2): GAGVSQTPSNKVTEKGKYVELRCDPISGHTALYWYRQSLGQGPEFLIYFQGTGAADDSGLPNDRFFAVRPEGSVSTLKIQRTERGDSAVYLCASSQFGTSSTGELFFGEGSRLTVL.

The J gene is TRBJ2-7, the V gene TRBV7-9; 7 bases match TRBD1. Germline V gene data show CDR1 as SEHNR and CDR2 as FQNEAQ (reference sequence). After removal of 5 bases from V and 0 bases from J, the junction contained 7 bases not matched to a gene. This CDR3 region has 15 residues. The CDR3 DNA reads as TGTGCCAGCAGCAATTCCGGGACAGCCTCCTACGAGCAGTACTTC. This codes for CASSNSGTASYEQYF.

The chain's CDR3 is CASSLTPGQGGFNQPQHF. CDR3 bases: TGCGCCAGCAGCTTGACCCCCGGACAGGGAGGATTTAATCAGCCCCAGCATTTT. This chain links TRBV5-1 with TRBJ1-5; 8 nucleotides match TRBD1. In germline, CDR1 is SGHRS, CDR2 YFSETQ. The CDR3 has 18 amino acids. The V segment lost 1 base and the J segment 4 bases; nucleotides outside the gene matches: 13. The whole variable domain, filled in from reference TRBV5-1 and TRBJ1-5, reads KAGVTQTPRYLIKTRGQQVTLSCSPISGHRSVSWYQQTPGQGLQFLFEYFSETQRNKGNFPGRFSGRQFSNSRSEMNVSTLELGDSALYLCASSLTPGQGGFNQPQHFGDGTRLSIL.

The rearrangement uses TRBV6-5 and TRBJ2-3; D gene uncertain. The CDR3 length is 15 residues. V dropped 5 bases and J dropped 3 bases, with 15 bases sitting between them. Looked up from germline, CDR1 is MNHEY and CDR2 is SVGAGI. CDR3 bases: TGTGCCAGCAGTCCCCGTAAGGCGGATACAGATACGCAGTATTTT. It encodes CASSPRKADTDTQYF.

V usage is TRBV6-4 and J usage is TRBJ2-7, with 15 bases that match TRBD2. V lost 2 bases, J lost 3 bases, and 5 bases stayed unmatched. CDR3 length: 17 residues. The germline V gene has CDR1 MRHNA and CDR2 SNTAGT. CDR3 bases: TGTGCCAGCAGTGACCGGGGACTAGCGGGAGGTTACTACGAGCAGTACTTC. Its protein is CASSDRGLAGGYYEQYF.

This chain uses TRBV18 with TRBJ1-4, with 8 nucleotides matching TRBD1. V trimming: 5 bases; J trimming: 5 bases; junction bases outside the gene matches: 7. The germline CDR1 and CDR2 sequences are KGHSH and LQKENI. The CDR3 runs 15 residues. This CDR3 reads CASSGTTGENEKLFF. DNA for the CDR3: TGTGCCAGCTCAGGGACGACAGGGGAGAATGAAAAACTGTTTTTT.

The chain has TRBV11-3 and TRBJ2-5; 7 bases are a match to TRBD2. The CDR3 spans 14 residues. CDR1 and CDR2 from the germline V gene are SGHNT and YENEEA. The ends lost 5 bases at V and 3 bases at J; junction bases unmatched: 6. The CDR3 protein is CASSRGGGEETQYF. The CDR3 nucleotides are TGTGCCAGCAGCCGCGGGGGAGGGGAAGAGACCCAGTACTTC.

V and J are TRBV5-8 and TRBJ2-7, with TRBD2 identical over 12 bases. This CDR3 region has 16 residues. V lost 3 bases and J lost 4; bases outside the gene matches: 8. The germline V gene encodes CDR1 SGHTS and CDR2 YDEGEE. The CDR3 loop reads CASSSRLAGARYEQYV. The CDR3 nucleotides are TGTGCCAGCAGCTCGCGACTAGCGGGAGCTCGGTACGAGCAGTACGTC.